Below, one TCR beta chain is given with its context. Roughly 0.5 to 1 ug RNA was reverse transcribed with random hexamers. MiXCR, run by TCRdb on the immunoSEQ multiplex PCR reads, gives a single entry per CDR3 protein. The table lists 150,000 or so distinct CDR3 sequences, less than 97% of them singletons. The data derive from a study of CD8 T cells in Susac syndrome. The CDR3 loop spans 14 amino acids. Germline V gene lookup returns CDR1 SGDLS and CDR2 YYNGEE. V gave up 0 bases and J gave up 5 bases, with 11 bases separating them. The chain combines TRBV9 with TRBJ1-1; tentative D call: TRBD1 (5 bases). The sample consisted of CD8+ T cells from PBMCs. This receptor was taken from a human donor with multiple sclerosis. The CDR3, as DNA: TGTGCCAGCAGCGTAGGGGGCACAGCGACTGAAGCTTTCTTT. It encodes CASSVGGTATEAFF.